One sample yielded the 4 T cell receptor beta chains listed below, sequenced in a study of early T cells in non-severe SARS-CoV-2 infection (dated by TCRdb to about 2021). Library preparation used 5' RACE. Sequencing took place on a NextSeq 500. In TCRdb, the public reads were trimmed at Q25 with fastp and aligned with MiXCR, with productive beta chains retained. Rows merge per CDR3 protein into single entries with the most common DNA and genes. This sample gives about 110,000 distinct CDR3 sequences in total; 11% of them show up just once. The ten largest make up roughly 8% of the sample. The sequenced sample was whole blood. The receptors originated from an adult who was a healthcare worker with PCR-confirmed SARS-CoV-2 infection or an uninfected control (not recorded which).

This clonotype showed up many times. V gene TRBV20-1 combines with J gene TRBJ2-4, with D unresolved. CDR1 and CDR2 (germline): DFQATT, SNEGSKA (reference sequence). This CDR3 has 13 amino acids. V lost 6 bases and J lost 5, with 14 bases in between. CDR3 region: CSARRASENIQYF. Written as DNA, the CDR3 is TGCAGTGCCCGCCGGGCCTCCGAAAACATTCAGTACTTC.

The chain joins TRBV7-9 to TRBJ2-5; D gene ambiguous. The V and J ends lost 4 bases and 5 bases respectively, with 8 bases between them. The CDR3 length is 12 residues. CDR1 and CDR2 from the germline V gene are SEHNR and FQNEAQ (reference sequence). CDR3 coding DNA: TGTGCCAGCAGCTCCCAGAAGGAGACCCAGTACTTC. This sequence encodes CASSSQKETQYF.

The CDR3 here is CASSLEDRTYEQYF. In nucleotides, the CDR3 is TGTGCCAGCAGCTTAGAGGACCGGACCTACGAGCAGTACTTC. The chain combines TRBV7-2 with TRBJ2-7; no definite D call. Germline CDR1 and CDR2: SGHTA and FQGNSA. V lost 1 base to trimming and J lost 2 bases, with 9 bases between them. This CDR3 has 14 amino acids.

This clonotype was counted ten times or more. The V and J genes are TRBV12-3 or TRBV12-4 and TRBJ2-2; D remains unclear. The CDR3 covers 15 residues. V gave up 6 bases and J gave up 5 bases, with 16 bases separating them. The CDR3 DNA sequence: TGTGCCAGCAGCGGGCCTAAAGAGAGAACCGGGGAGCTGTTTTTT. Translating gives CASSGPKERTGELFF.